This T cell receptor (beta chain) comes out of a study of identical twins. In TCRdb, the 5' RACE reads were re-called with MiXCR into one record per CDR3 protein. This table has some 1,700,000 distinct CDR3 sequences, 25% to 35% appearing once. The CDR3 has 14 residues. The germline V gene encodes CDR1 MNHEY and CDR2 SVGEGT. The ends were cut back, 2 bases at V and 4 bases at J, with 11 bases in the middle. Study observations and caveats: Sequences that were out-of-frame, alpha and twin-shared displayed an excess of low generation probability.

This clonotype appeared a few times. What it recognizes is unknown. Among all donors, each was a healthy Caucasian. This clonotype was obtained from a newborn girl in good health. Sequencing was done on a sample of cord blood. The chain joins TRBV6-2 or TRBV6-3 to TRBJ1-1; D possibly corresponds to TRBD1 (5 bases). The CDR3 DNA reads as TGTGCCAGCAGTTACGCGGCGGGGACCACTGAAGCTTTCTTT. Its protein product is CASSYAAGTTEAFF.